The clone carrying this T cell receptor (beta chain) has more than one count but fewer than ten. The antigen remains unidentified. This entry is derived from a study of beta chain features in type 1 diabetes. Study background: Age and gender were similar between patients and healthy donors, as were cell yields.

Donors contributed one heparinised blood draw apiece, averaging roughly 100 mL. Without exception, sorted populations had purity beyond 95%. As every portion of the isolated RNA was reverse transcribed, the sequencing read expressed TCRB transcripts. Average reads for naive, central memory and regulatory T cell samples were roughly 3.4 million. The protocol was immunoSEQ multiplex PCR, while the TCRdb copy is restricted to in-frame clones and leaves out a portion. The sample gives around 280,000 clones, 14% to 15% of which show up once; 0.015% to 0.019% is in the top ten. Study outcomes and limitations: All four CD4+ subsets from Type 1 diabetes patients carried moderately but significantly shorter TCRB CDR3s.

Sequencing was carried out using naive CD4+ T cells from blood. This sequence was found in a man in his late teens or twenties with type 1 diabetes.

The CDR3 loop reads CASTPQGNTGELFF. The CDR3 DNA reads as TGCGCCAGCACCCCCCAGGGAAACACCGGGGAGCTGTTTTTT. The chain joins TRBV5-1 to TRBJ2-2, with D maybe TRBD1 (5 bases). V lost 6 bases and J lost 2, with 11 bases in between. This CDR3 is built from 14 residues. Germline CDR1 SGHRS, CDR2 YFSETQ.